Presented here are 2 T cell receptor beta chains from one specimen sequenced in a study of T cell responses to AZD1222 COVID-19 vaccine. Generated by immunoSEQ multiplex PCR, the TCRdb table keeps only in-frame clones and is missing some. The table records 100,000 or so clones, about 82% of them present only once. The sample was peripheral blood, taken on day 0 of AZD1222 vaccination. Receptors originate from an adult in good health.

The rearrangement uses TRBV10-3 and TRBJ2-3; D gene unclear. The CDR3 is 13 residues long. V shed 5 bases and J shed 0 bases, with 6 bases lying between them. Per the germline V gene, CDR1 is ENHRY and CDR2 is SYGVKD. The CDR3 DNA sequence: TGTGCCATCAGTTTACCCAGCACAGATACGCAGTATTTT. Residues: CAISLPSTDTQYF.

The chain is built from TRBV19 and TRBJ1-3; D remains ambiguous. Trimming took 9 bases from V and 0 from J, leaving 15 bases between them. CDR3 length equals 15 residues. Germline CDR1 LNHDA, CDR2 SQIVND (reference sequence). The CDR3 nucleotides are TGTGCCAGCACGGATCGACGGAGCTCTGGAAACACCATATATTTT. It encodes CASTDRRSSGNTIYF. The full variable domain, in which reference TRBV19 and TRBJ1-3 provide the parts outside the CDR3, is DGGITQSPKYLFRKEGQNVTLSCEQNLNHDAMYWYRQDPGQGLRLIYYSQIVNDFQKGDIAEGYSVSREKKESFPLTVTSAQKNPTAFYLCASTDRRSSGNTIYFGEGSWLTVV.